A selection of T cell receptor beta chains follows, all from one sample in a study of CD8 T cells in ankylosing spondylitis. Via MiXCR, TCRdb re-called the 5' RACE reads, giving one row per CDR3 protein. Among around 180,000 distinct CDR3 sequences listed, 15% to 20% were seen once. The sequenced sample was blood, either unsorted or a sorted T cell fraction (not recorded which). These receptors originate from a male donor between 5 and 35 years old with ankylosing spondylitis or in good health (not recorded which). The CDR3 runs from the conserved cysteine through the conserved F or W. The D gene is left open where the match is weak. The size of a clone is reported for some rows only, either as once, few or many, or as a class for expanded clones.

many,TRBV30,TRBJ2-7,-,TGTGCCTGGAGTGTCCGGGGCCCAACCTACGAGCAGTACTTC,CAWSVRGPTYEQYF
-,TRBV11-3,TRBJ2-3,-,TGTGCCAGCAGCTATCTGGACTCCACAGATACGCAGTATTTT,CASSYLDSTDTQYF
many,TRBV29-1,TRBJ1-2,TRBD1,TGCAGCGCAGGGGGAGAGGGCTACACCTTC,CSAGGEGYTF
many,TRBV12-3/TRBV12-4,TRBJ2-2,-,TGTGCCAGCAGAGGGAAGGGGGACACCGGGGAGCTGTTTTTT,CASRGKGDTGELFF
many,TRBV14,TRBJ2-2,-,TGTGCCAGCAGCGTCAGGGAGAAGATCGGGGAGCTGTTTTTT,CASSVREKIGELFF
many,TRBV6-6,TRBJ2-5,TRBD2,TGTGCCAGCAGCTATAGCGGGAGGGAAGAGACCCAGTACTTC,CASSYSGREETQYF
-,TRBV7-6,TRBJ2-1,-,TGTGCCAGCAGCCCTAGCGTAAGCTCCTACAATGAGCAGTTCTTC,CASSPSVSSYNEQFF
many,TRBV12-3/TRBV12-4,TRBJ1-4,TRBD1,TGTGCCAGCAGTTTTGGGACAGGTCCTAATGAAAAACTGTTTTTT,CASSFGTGPNEKLFF
many,TRBV5-5,TRBJ2-7,-,TGTGCCAGCGTACTACTTACGGAGCAGTACTTC,CASVLLTEQYF
-,TRBV6-6,TRBJ2-1,-,TGTGCCAGCAGTAACCTCCGCGGGGACAATGAGCAGTTCTTC,CASSNLRGDNEQFF
many,TRBV14,TRBJ2-3,-,TGTGCCAGCAGTCTAGCGCCTTTCACAGATACGCAGTATTTT,CASSLAPFTDTQYF
-,TRBV18,TRBJ1-1,TRBD1,TGTGCCAGCTCGCGGGACAGGGGTTGGAACACTGAAGCTTTCTTT,CASSRDRGWNTEAFF
-,TRBV29-1,TRBJ2-5,-,TGCAGCGTTGAACTCCGAGGGGAGACCCAGTACTTC,CSVELRGETQYF
many,TRBV5-1,TRBJ2-5,-,TGTGCCAGCAGCTTAGTAGAGACCCAGTACTTC,CASSLVETQYF
many,TRBV7-2,TRBJ1-1,-,TGTGCCAGCAGCTTAGATAAGTTCGGGGAAGCTTTCTTT,CASSLDKFGEAFF
many,TRBV20-1,TRBJ1-3,-,TGCAGTGCTAGGTCCATGCTATCTGGAAACACCATATATTTT,CSARSMLSGNTIYF
many,TRBV9,TRBJ2-7,-,TGTGCCAGCAGCCGGGCGGGCGGGATATCCCACGAGCAGTACTTC,CASSRAGGISHEQYF
many,TRBV7-9,TRBJ2-3,-,TGTGCCAGCAGTCCAAAAGGGCCAGATACGCAGTATTTT,CASSPKGPDTQYF
-,TRBV3-1,TRBJ2-3,TRBD2,TGTGCCAGCAGGCCTCGACTAGCGGGAACCACAGATACGCAGTATTTT,CASRPRLAGTTDTQYF
-,TRBV29-1,TRBJ2-1,-,TGCAGCGTTAAGACTTCGCAGCTACAGTTCTTC,CSVKTSQLQFF
-,TRBV30,TRBJ2-7,-,TGTGCCTGGAGTGCGGAGGAAACTTCCTACGAGCAGTACTTC,CAWSAEETSYEQYF
-,TRBV12-2,TRBJ1-5,-,TGTGCAAGTCGCTTAGTCCAGGGGCTGGATAGCAATCAGCCCCAGCATTTT,CASRLVQGLDSNQPQHF
few,TRBV19,TRBJ2-3,-,TGTGCCAGTAGTATAAAAGATACGCAGTATTTT,CASSIKDTQYF
many,TRBV12-3/TRBV12-4,TRBJ2-3,-,TGTGCCAGCAGGTCTCGACTTGACACAGATACGCAGTATTTT,CASRSRLDTDTQYF
few,TRBV29-1,TRBJ1-1,-,TGCAGCGTTGGTAGGGACAATTCGAACACTGAAGCTTTCTTT,CSVGRDNSNTEAFF
many,TRBV4-3,TRBJ2-1,TRBD2,TGCGCCAGCAGCCCCCGACTAGCGGATAATGAGCAGTTCTTC,CASSPRLADNEQFF
many,TRBV2,TRBJ2-3,-,TGTGCCAGCAGTGAAGCGCGGTCGGATACGCAGTATTTT,CASSEARSDTQYF
few,TRBV19,TRBJ2-1,-,TGTGCCAGTAGCCGAGGGTCTCCCTACAATGAGCAGTTCTTC,CASSRGSPYNEQFF
many,TRBV29-1,TRBJ2-1,-,TGCAGCGTTCTAGTCAGCAACAATGAGCAGTTCTTC,CSVLVSNNEQFF
few,TRBV27,TRBJ2-5,-,TGTGCCAGCAGTTTATTGGGAAAAGAGACCCAGTACTTC,CASSLLGKETQYF
many,TRBV11-2,TRBJ2-7,-,TGTGCCAGCAGCTCCTATCGGGGGTACTCCTACGAGCAGTACTTC,CASSSYRGYSYEQYF
-,TRBV15,TRBJ2-7,TRBD1,TGTGCCACCAGCACCACAGGGGGTAGCTCCTACGAGCAGTACTTC,CATSTTGGSSYEQYF
many,TRBV5-1,TRBJ1-1,-,TGCGCCAGCAGCTTAATACGTGGGGGGACTGAAGCTTTCTTT,CASSLIRGGTEAFF
-,TRBV7-2,TRBJ2-1,TRBD2,TGTGCCAGCAGCACGGGGAGGGTGCTGGGCAATGAGCAGTTCTTC,CASSTGRVLGNEQFF
-,TRBV20-1,TRBJ1-2,-,TGCAGTGCTAGTCCCATCGCAGGCAACTATGGCTACACCTTC,CSASPIAGNYGYTF
-,TRBV9,TRBJ1-2,-,TGTGCCAGCAGCGGATTGATACAGGGCGCGCGCTACACCTTC,CASSGLIQGARYTF
many,TRBV4-3,TRBJ2-4,TRBD2,TGCGCCAGCAGCCAATCTAGCGGCGGCATTCAGTACTTC,CASSQSSGGIQYF
-,TRBV11-2,TRBJ2-2,-,TGTGCCAGCAGCTCACTCGCCGGGGAGCTGTTTTTT,CASSSLAGELFF
many,TRBV20-1,TRBJ2-1,-,TGCAGTGCTAGACCTAGACTAGACTACAATGAGCAGTTCTTC,CSARPRLDYNEQFF
-,TRBV6-5,TRBJ1-3,-,TGTGCCAGCAGTTACACGACTGAAATCTCTGGAAACACCATATATTTT,CASSYTTEISGNTIYF
-,TRBV20-1,TRBJ2-3,-,TGCAGTGCCTTTTTCACAGATACGCAGTATTTT,CSAFFTDTQYF